The 22 T cell receptor beta chains below were found in one sample sequenced in a study of beta chain features in type 1 diabetes (dated by TCRdb to 2017 to 2018). Receptors were amplified or captured by the immunoSEQ multiplex PCR assay. The entire amount of isolated RNA was reverse transcribed using the High Capacity cDNA Reverse Transcription Kit, so the sequenced TCRB transcripts were expressed ones. In its TCRdb copy, this immuneACCESS table keeps in-frame sequences only and misses some clones. Where compared with another copy, unresolved V genes explain less than half of these, and the others have no known cause. This sample gives roughly 150,000 clones in total; 6.5% to 8.5% of them show up just once. Under 0.6% of the sample rests with the top ten. Their antigens remain unidentified. Beyond this particular receptor, the publication reports: In all four CD4+ subsets, TCRB CDR3 length was moderately but significantly shorter in type 1 diabetes patients.

The specimen sequenced was central memory CD4+ T cells from blood. The source is a man aged 18 to 35 with type 1 diabetes.

This clone was seen only a few times. The rearrangement uses TRBV29-1 and TRBJ1-2; possible D gene TRBD1, 6 bases. The CDR3 has 14 residues. The germline V gene has CDR1 SQVTM and CDR2 ANQGSEA. Trimming removed 6 bases from V and 0 bases from J, with 14 bases in between. The CDR3 DNA reads TGCAGCGTCCTCCCCGGGACAACTAACTATGGCTACACCTTC. Its protein is CSVLPGTTNYGYTF.

This clone has more than one count but fewer than ten. This chain links TRBV29-1 with TRBJ2-7, with 8 bases aligning to TRBD2. Trimming cost V 8 bases and J 1 base; bases outside gene matches: 10. CDR1 and CDR2 (germline): SQVTM, ANQGSEA. CDR3 length: 14 residues. DNA for the CDR3: TGCAGCACGAGCGGGGGTTCCGGGTCCTACGAGCAGTACTTC. Its protein is CSTSGGSGSYEQYF.

V and J are TRBV9 and TRBJ2-2; 12 bases fit TRBD2. CDR1 and CDR2 from the germline V gene are SGDLS and YYNGEE. CDR3 length: 15 residues. J lost 8 bases, V lost 4 bases, and 6 bases had no gene match. The CDR3 DNA is TGTGCCAGCAGCCTGACTAGCGGGAGCGGTGGGGAGCTGTTTTTT. Protein: CASSLTSGSGGELFF.

This clone was detected only a few times. The chain has TRBV7-6 and TRBJ1-2, with D uncertain. The germline gives CDR1 SGHVS, CDR2 FNYEAQ. The CDR3 is made up of 14 amino acids. V lost 5 bases and J 8 bases, leaving 18 bases between the germline ends. The CDR3 here is CASSHPGRAEGYTF. CDR3 sequence (DNA): TGTGCCAGCAGCCACCCTGGGCGGGCGGAAGGCTACACCTTC.

This clone has just a few counts. V usage is TRBV28 and J usage is TRBJ2-2; 7 bases align to TRBD2. The CDR3 has 14 residues. The V and J ends lost 6 bases and 7 bases, in that order; junction bases with no gene match: 8. Germline values: CDR1 MDHEN, CDR2 SYDVKM. The CDR3 DNA sequence: TGTGCCAGCAGGGACGGGACTATAGGCGGGGAGCTGTTTTTT. This sequence encodes CASRDGTIGGELFF.

The sample holds many counts of this clone. This chain links TRBV2 with TRBJ2-3; D remains unclear. Trimming shortened V by 8 bases and J by 2 bases, and 5 bases separated the two germline ends. Germline V gives CDR1 SNHLY, CDR2 FYNNEI. The CDR3 consists of 11 residues. The CDR3 protein is CASVNTDTQYF. CDR3 in DNA: TGTGCCAGCGTAAACACAGATACGCAGTATTTT.

The genes are TRBV7-9 and TRBJ2-3; a weak D match, TRBD2 (6 bases). Germline V gene sequence: CDR1 SEHNR, CDR2 FQNEAQ (reference sequence). Trimming stripped 4 bases from V and 5 bases from J, with 16 bases between. This CDR3 spans 15 amino acids. The CDR3 DNA is TGTGCCAGCAGCTACAATGGCGGGGCTGGAGATACGCAGTATTTT. It is translated as CASSYNGGAGDTQYF.

In this sample, this clone turned up a few times. The chain combines TRBV27 with TRBJ2-1, with 7 positions matching TRBD1. Losses at the gene ends were 8 bases for V and 1 base for J; bases not matched to a gene: 5. CDR1 is MNHEY, CDR2 SMNVEV, per germline (reference sequence). This CDR3 region has 14 residues. For the CDR3, the DNA is TGTGCCAGCGGGAGACAGGGTTCCTACAATGAGCAGTTCTTC. It specifies CASGRQGSYNEQFF.

This clone has more than one count but fewer than ten. The chain has TRBV5-1 and TRBJ2-5, with D unclear. Germline V CDR1 and CDR2: SGHRS, YFSETQ. The V gene lost 2 bases and the J gene lost 7 bases, with 6 bases spanning the gap. This CDR3 contains 11 residues. CDR3 amino acids: CASSFLGTQYF. The CDR3 region has the DNA TGCGCCAGCAGCTTCCTCGGGACCCAGTACTTC.

The genes are TRBV15 and TRBJ2-7; 9 positions match TRBD1. The CDR3 consists of 19 residues. Trimming took 3 bases from V and 4 from J; bases not matched to a gene: 19. CDR1 and CDR2 from the germline V gene are LNHNV and YYDKDF (reference sequence). The CDR3: CATSRHTSRSWDREYEQYF. CDR3 sequence (DNA): TGTGCCACCAGCAGGCACACCTCTCGGAGTTGGGACAGGGAGTACGAGCAGTACTTC. Looking up the rest from reference TRBV15 and TRBJ2-7 gives the full variable domain: DAMVIQNPRYQVTQFGKPVTLSCSQTLNHNVMYWYQQKSSQAPKLLFHYYDKDFNNEADTPDNFQSRRPNTSFCFLDIRSPGLGDTAMYLCATSRHTSRSWDREYEQYFGPGTRLTVT.

In its sample, this clone was seen a few times. The rearrangement joins TRBV5-4 to TRBJ2-1, with 11 positions matching TRBD2. CDR3 length: 14 residues. V gave up 5 bases and J gave up 4 bases; unmatched junction bases: 2. CDR1 SGHNT and CDR2 YYREEE come from the germline V gene (reference sequence). CDR3 residues: CASSSSGGYNEQFF. The CDR3 coding sequence is TGTGCCAGCAGTTCTAGCGGGGGGTACAATGAGCAGTTCTTC.

This chain's CDR3 is CASSPQTGLAERNEQYF. Here the CDR3 DNA reads TGTGCCAGCAGCCCGCAGACCGGACTAGCCGAAAGGAACGAGCAGTACTTC. The V gene is TRBV9, the J gene TRBJ2-7, with 8 nucleotides matching TRBD2. CDR1 is SGDLS, CDR2 YYNGEE, per germline. The J segment lost 5 bases and the V segment lost 4 bases, leaving 17 bases of the junction unmatched. There are 17 residues in the CDR3.

This chain uses TRBV7-9 with TRBJ2-5; 13 nucleotides align to TRBD2. Unmatched junction bases numbered 5, after V lost 5 bases and J lost 2 bases. The germline gives CDR1 SEHNR, CDR2 FQNEAQ (reference sequence). The CDR3 is made up of 16 amino acids. CDR3 sequence (DNA): TGTGCCAGCAGCCTGGGGACTAGCGGGGAACAAGAGACCCAGTACTTC. It specifies CASSLGTSGEQETQYF. Full variable domain (rest looked up from reference TRBV7-9 and TRBJ2-5): DTGVSQNPRHKITKRGQNVTFRCDPISEHNRLYWYRQTLGQGPEFLTYFQNEAQLEKSRLLSDRFSAERPKGSFSTLEIQRTEQGDSAMYLCASSLGTSGEQETQYFGPGTRLLVL.

This clone turned up a few times. Written as DNA, the CDR3 is TGTGCCAGCAGTCATCCAGGGTACACTGAAGCTTTCTTT. Translated, it gives CASSHPGYTEAFF. The chain carries TRBV27 and TRBJ1-1; perhaps TRBD1 as D (5 bases). Germline lookup yields CDR1 MNHEY and CDR2 SMNVEV (reference sequence). Trimming cost V 5 bases and J 3 bases, with 10 bases left between them. CDR3 length equals 13 residues.

The rearrangement uses TRBV4-3 and TRBJ2-1, with TRBD2 matching over 7 bases. Germline lookup yields CDR1 LGHNA and CDR2 YSLEER. With 0 bases clipped from V and 6 bases from J, the junction kept 8 bases outside the gene matches. This CDR3 is built from 16 residues. This CDR3 is CASSQEAPPGGNEQFF. CDR3 sequence (DNA): TGCGCCAGCAGCCAAGAGGCCCCTCCGGGGGGCAATGAGCAGTTCTTC.

DNA for the CDR3: TGTGCCACCAGCAGAGGGGATCAAGGACAGGGTCGGTTTTTT. Protein: CATSRGDQGQGRFF. The V gene is TRBV15, the J gene TRBJ1-4, with TRBD1 identical over 8 bases. CDR3 length equals 14 residues. The V segment lost 1 base and the J segment 16 bases; nucleotides outside the gene matches: 11. The V gene's germline CDR1 is LNHNV and CDR2 YYDKDF (reference sequence).

There are a few counts of this clone. The chain couples TRBV28 to TRBJ1-2; possible D gene TRBD1, 5 bases. The germline V and J ends were trimmed by 5 bases and 8 bases, with 15 bases remaining between them. CDR1 is MDHEN and CDR2 is SYDVKM in the germline V gene. The CDR3 loop spans 13 amino acids. CDR3 DNA sequence: TGTGCCAGCAGTCCTGGGGGAGGGCAAGGCTACACCTTC. This translates into CASSPGGGQGYTF.

The gene calls are TRBV28 and TRBJ1-2; 8 bases agree with TRBD1. V trimming: 10 bases; J trimming: 4 bases; junction bases outside the gene matches: 8. Germline V gene lookup returns CDR1 MDHEN and CDR2 SYDVKM. This CDR3 is 13 amino acids long. CDR3 sequence (DNA): TGTGCCACCCCGGACAGGGTTGGCTATGGCTACACCTTC. The encoded protein is CATPDRVGYGYTF.

The CDR3 DNA reads as TGTGCCTGGAGTGCCATAGCGGGAGAGACCCAGTACTTC. It encodes CAWSAIAGETQYF. The chain recombines TRBV30 with TRBJ2-5, with TRBD2 matching 7 bases. This CDR3 has 13 residues. Germline values: CDR1 GTSNPN, CDR2 SVGIG (reference sequence). V trimming: 1 base; J trimming: 4 bases; junction bases outside the gene matches: 3.

This clone turned up a few times. J is TRBJ2-5 and V is TRBV12-5, with 7 bases that match TRBD1. The germline CDR1 and CDR2 sequences are LGHNT and FRNRAP. There are 13 residues in the CDR3. Germline trimming cut 6 bases from V and 2 bases from J; bases unmatched to any gene: 3. This CDR3 is CASGRGQQETQYF. The CDR3 coding sequence is TGTGCTAGTGGCCGGGGACAGCAAGAGACCCAGTACTTC.

The chain carries TRBV29-1 and TRBJ1-4, with D unclear. Between the trimmed V and J ends, which lost 5 bases and 6 bases, there was a span of 16 bases. Germline V lookup: CDR1 SQVTM, CDR2 ANQGSEA. The CDR3 extends over 14 amino acids. Here the CDR3 reads CSVIRSPRDEKLFF. DNA of the CDR3: TGCAGCGTTATTAGGTCGCCCCGGGATGAAAAACTGTTTTTT.

The rearrangement joins TRBV5-1 to TRBJ2-5; TRBD1 aligns across 7 bases. V shed 0 bases, J shed 5 bases, and the junction held 10 bases outside the gene matches. The CDR3 sequence is 16 residues long. Germline values: CDR1 SGHRS, CDR2 YFSETQ. The DNA of the CDR3 is TGCGCCAGCAGCTTGGTGCCGGCTGCGACAGGGGAGACCCAGTACTTC. The encoded protein is CASSLVPAATGETQYF.